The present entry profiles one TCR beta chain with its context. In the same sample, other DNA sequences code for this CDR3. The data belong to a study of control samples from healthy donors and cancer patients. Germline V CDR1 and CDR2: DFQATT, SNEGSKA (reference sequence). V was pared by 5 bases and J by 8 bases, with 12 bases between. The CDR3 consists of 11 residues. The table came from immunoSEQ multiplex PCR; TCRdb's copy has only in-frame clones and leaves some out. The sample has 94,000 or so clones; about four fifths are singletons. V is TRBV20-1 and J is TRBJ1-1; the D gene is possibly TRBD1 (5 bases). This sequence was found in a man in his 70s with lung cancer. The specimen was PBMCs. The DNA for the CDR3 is TGCAGTGCTCGAAGACAGATAGAAGCTTTCTTT. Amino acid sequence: CSARRQIEAFF.